This entry concerns a single TCR beta chain. Antigen specificity is unknown. The sample originates from a study of tumor-infiltrating lymphocytes in primary liver carcinoma. Whole-study findings and limits: Tumor-adjacent and tumor-blood pairs displayed less overlap than did pairs of tumor regions. About 7-25% of top clones, no more, were shared by all five regions. Compared with blood, tumor repertoires held significantly more in their top 250 clones.

Both RNA and DNA were isolated together from about 20-30 mg of bulk tissue that had not been sorted. None of the patients had received treatment, and all had chronic HBV infection. The CDR3 runs to 13 residues. Between the trimmed V and J ends, which lost 7 bases and 6 bases, there was a span of 13 bases. From germline, CDR1 is SGHRS and CDR2 YFSETQ. A primer in the constant region served to generate TCR beta cDNA from approximately 450 ng of total RNA. A slightly modified ARM-PCR protocol with three nested multiplex PCR rounds produced these TCR beta libraries. The two initial PCR rounds, roughly 9 cycles each, used TRBV1-TRBV30 forward and C-beta reverse primers. TCRdb itself ran the multiplex PCR reads through MiXCR, one entry per CDR3 protein. The sample lists 120,000 or so distinct CDR3 sequences, around two thirds occurring once.

Sequencing was carried out using liver tumor tissue from sampling region 1. The subset is: tumor region T1, superior pole. V and J are TRBV5-1 and TRBJ2-2; D may be TRBD1 (6 bases). The TCR comes from a woman in her fifties or sixties with primary liver carcinoma and hepatitis B virus infection. CDR3 residues: CASCPQGSGELFF. CDR3 sequence (DNA): TGCGCCAGCTGTCCACAGGGTTCCGGGGAGCTGTTTTTT.